These T cell receptor beta chains were read from a single sample in a study of T cell responses to AZD1222 COVID-19 vaccine. Sequenced by immunoSEQ multiplex PCR; TCRdb stores in-frame clones only, minus some. This sample has roughly 96,000 clones, with more than 75% found just once. The sequenced sample was peripheral blood, obtained 28 days after the second AZD1222 dose. These receptors originate from an adult who received the AZD1222 COVID-19 vaccine. Both conserved end residues are trimmed from each CDR3.

CDR3,V
ASSLPGGRNTGELF,TRBV3-1/TRBV3-2
ASSQGQEKLF,TRBV3-1/TRBV3-2
ASRKQGGNQPQH,TRBV28
ASSVLGTSTDTQY,TRBV9
ASSSSGSGNTIY,TRBV7-9
ASSFRNTIY,TRBV5-6
ASSPWQPSSGNTIY,TRBV18
ASSVSGTGKTEAF,TRBV11-2
ASRKGEGEKLF,TRBV7-9
ASHLAGQETQY,TRBV25-1
ASRDNSGETYEQY,TRBV5-1
ASSSRLAGESEQF,TRBV7-3
ASSPLGVGDSPLH,TRBV28
ASSPPRKTYNEQF,TRBV18
ASSTIGEQY,TRBV18
ASSARLASGNTIY,TRBV11-3